Listed here is a single T cell receptor beta chain. The target of this receptor is not known. The sample holds no much larger clone one base away, and base qualities are not on file. CD8 naive samples were obtained by positive selection for CCR7 among CD45RO-negative cells, yielding a CD45RA+CCR7+ population from which TemRA cells were excluded. Healthy HIV-negative adults with no recently reported acute infections or vaccinations were included as donors. Every donor was a Caucasian adult living in Nashville, Tennessee, USA. Blood was obtained by leukapheresis, after which PBMCs were separated by Ficoll-Histopaque density gradient centrifugation and cryopreserved in liquid nitrogen vapor phase. Purity and quantity of every magnetically sorted T cell population were checked by analytical flow cytometry. Genomic DNA was isolated from every sorted fraction and measured by UV absorbance on a Nanodrop 2000c.

The data derive from a study of shared clonotypes between healthy human individuals (dated by TCRdb to 2018 to 2021). Some background on the complete study: A couple of women and three men aged 18 to 49 years were included in the cohort. For each donor, three plates each were used for CD4 naive and CD4 memory, two plates were used for CD8 naive, and one plate was used for CD8 memory. The study deeply sequenced blood TCR repertoires of five healthy adults to estimate repertoire size and the extent of clonotype sharing between individuals. Different laboratories and diverse techniques were used to prepare libraries and sequence TCR repertoires, to increase sequencing depth and limit assay-specific biases. Between about 0.85 and 9.5 billion PBMCs per donor were obtained by leukapheresis. The investigation overall reported the following: Rarefaction of sorted-subset datasets indicated incomplete sequencing despite the large sequencing depth. Pairwise subsampling indicated that sequencing depth was expected to affect the degree of clonotype sharing among donors. Across a handful of donors, around 5% of naive CD4, roughly 3.3% of naive CD8, roughly 2.2% of memory CD4, and over 0.35% of memory CD8 clonotypes were shared. Naive subsets generally had larger estimated clonotype richness than memory subsets. Compared with non-shared clonotypes, clonotypes shared by all four sorted-subset donors had higher generation probabilities. Sampling was restricted to blood, and TCR repertoires in tissue are likely to differ from TCR repertoires in blood. The small number of donors limited the genetic and exposure-history diversity represented.

Using the deep immunoSEQ assay, TCR CDR3 regions were amplified from genomic DNA by multiplex PCR. Genomic DNA extracted from each cell subset was distributed evenly over all wells of several immunoSEQ 96-well plates, and each plate served as one replicate. For sorted subsets, 200 to 250 ng of genomic DNA, equivalent to some 30,000 T cell genomes, went into each replicate PCR. The purified libraries were quantified using a Qubit 3.0 fluorometer, sized with a Bioanalyzer 2100, and then quantified again using the KAPA Library Quantification kit. Every immunoSEQ 96-well plate was sequenced on a separate single-read 150-cycle Illumina NextSeq 550 flow cell. The study's own analysis went as follows. Because the immunoSEQ output held only junctional sequences and lacked quality scores, the filtering could not match the filtering applied to full-length reads. Sequences were annotated with PyIR, a Python wrapper for IgBLAST v1.9, using IMGT germline references to assign V/J genes and CDR3. Any read was removed if the V/J assignment was weak (E-value above 1e-6), the CDR3 was missing, or the read contained stop codons, out-of-frame junctions, or ambiguous translated residues. A V3J clonotype was defined by an identical inferred V gene, J gene, and CDR3 amino acid sequence. Percentage overlap between repertoires was computed as shared unique clonotypes divided by the size of the smaller repertoire. Richness of each repertoire was evaluated using RTK rarefaction, the Chao1 estimator, and Recon v2.1 estimates of unobserved clonotypes. Generation probabilities were computed with OLGA for all TCRbeta clonotypes obtained by the gDNA method from several donors. As stored in TCRdb, this immuneACCESS dataset retains in-frame rearrangements with V and J assigned. A fraction of the clones does not appear; measured against another copy, unresolved V genes explain less than half of the discrepancy, and the remainder lacks a known reason. V and J calls and clone size are as listed in that table; D and trimming were resolved from the DNA. Here the sample has some 800,000 clones; nearly 95% occur a single time. Approximately 25% of the sample is held by the ten biggest clonotypes.

The CDR3 sequence holds 16 residues, the cysteine and phenylalanine included. Just CDR3 DNA is preserved here, 48 bases in frame from base 1. Sequences SGHKS (CDR1) and YYEKEE (CDR2) are obtained from the germline V gene (reference sequence). For this chain, trimming is 3 bases at the V end and 10 bases at the J end, and the number of junction bases without a gene match is 14. The sequencing sample was made of naive CD8+ T cells sorted from blood. This specimen's cell subset or site label, per the study, means: CD45RA+CCR7+. This TCR derives from a man aged 25-45 years in good health. Recombination linked TRBV5-5 to TRBJ2-1; 9 junctional bases match TRBD1. The CDR3 here reads CASSSEAGQGRMEQFF. Read as DNA, the sequence is TGTGCCAGCAGCTCCGAAGCGGGACAGGGCAGGATGGAGCAGTTCTTC.